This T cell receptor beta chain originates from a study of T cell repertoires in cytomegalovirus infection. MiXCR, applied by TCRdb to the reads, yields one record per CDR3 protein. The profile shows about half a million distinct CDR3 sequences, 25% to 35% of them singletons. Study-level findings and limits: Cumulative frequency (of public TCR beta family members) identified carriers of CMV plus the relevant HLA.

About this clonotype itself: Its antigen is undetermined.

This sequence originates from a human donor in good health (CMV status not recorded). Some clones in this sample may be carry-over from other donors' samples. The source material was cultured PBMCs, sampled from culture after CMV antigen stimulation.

CDR3: CASSPPGNTIYF. The CDR3 DNA sequence: TGTGCCAGCAGCCCCCCTGGAAACACCATATATTTT. This chain uses TRBV7-2 with TRBJ1-3; no reliable D call. V dropped 5 bases and J dropped 2 bases, with 4 bases sitting between them. The germline gives CDR1 SGHTA, CDR2 FQGNSA. The CDR3 has 12 amino acids.